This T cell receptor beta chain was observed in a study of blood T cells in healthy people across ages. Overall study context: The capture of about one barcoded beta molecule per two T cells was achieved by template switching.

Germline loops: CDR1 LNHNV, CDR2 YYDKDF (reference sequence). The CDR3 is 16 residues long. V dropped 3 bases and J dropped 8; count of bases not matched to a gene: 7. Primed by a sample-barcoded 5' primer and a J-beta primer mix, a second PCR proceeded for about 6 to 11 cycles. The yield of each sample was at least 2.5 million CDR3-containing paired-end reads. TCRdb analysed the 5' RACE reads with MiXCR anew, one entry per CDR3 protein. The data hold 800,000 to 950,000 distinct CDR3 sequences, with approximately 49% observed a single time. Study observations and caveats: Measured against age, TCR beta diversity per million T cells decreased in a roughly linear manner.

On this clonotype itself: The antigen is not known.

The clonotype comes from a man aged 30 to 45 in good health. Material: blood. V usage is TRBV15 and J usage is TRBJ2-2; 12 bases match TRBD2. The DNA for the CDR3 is TGTGCCACCAGCAGCAAAGGACTAGCGGGGTATGGGGAGCTGTTTTTT. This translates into CATSSKGLAGYGELFF.